Detailed here is one TCR beta chain. What it binds is unknown. The data belong to a study of PD-1 blockade in classical Hodgkin lymphoma. Study background: Nivolumab was given intravenously to patients at 3 mg/kg every 2 weeks.

Each patient relapsed following autologous stem cell transplantation, and prior brentuximab vedotin exposure differed. Relapsed/refractory classical Hodgkin lymphoma patients had complete, partial or progressive responses. Trimming took 1 base from V and 0 from J, leaving 10 bases between them. The germline V gene encodes CDR1 SGHRS and CDR2 YFSETQ. CDR3 length: 15 residues. Clones were sequenced by immunoSEQ multiplex PCR, and TCRdb holds only the in-frame ones, with some missing. The sample carries 89,000 or so clones, approximately 91% recorded once. Study-level results: Exclusion covered patients beginning nivolumab under 1 year post-ASCT.

The TCR originated in a human donor with classical Hodgkin lymphoma. The V and J genes are TRBV5-1 and TRBJ1-2, with D uncertain. Material: peripheral blood mononuclear cells (PBMCs), obtained before the second cycle of nivolumab. CDR3 coding DNA: TGCGCCAGCAGCTTGTACGGATCCGCTAACTATGGCTACACCTTC. It specifies CASSLYGSANYGYTF.